This passage covers 23 T cell receptor beta chains from one sample sequenced in a study of patients and donors after allogeneic stem cell transplantation. TCRdb recomputed calls from the RT-PCR reads with MiXCR, one row per CDR3 protein. Among about 960,000 distinct CDR3 sequences listed, about 20% were seen once. Material for sequencing was blood, either unsorted or a sorted T cell fraction (not recorded which). Every receptor here comes from a human donor who was either an allogeneic HSCT recipient or a stem cell or donor lymphocyte infusion donor (not recorded which). It is not recorded whose cells these are; they may come from a transplant donor.

The chain links TRBV7-9 to TRBJ2-4; TRBD1 matches 7 bases. Germline CDR1 SEHNR, CDR2 FQNEAQ (reference sequence). V trimming: 6 bases; J trimming: 5 bases; junction bases outside the gene matches: 10. The CDR3 is 15 residues long. The CDR3 coding sequence is TGTGCCAGCAGAAAAACAGGGGTTGGAGAAAACATTCAGTACTTC. Residues: CASRKTGVGENIQYF. Variable domain in full (rest from reference TRBV7-9 and TRBJ2-4): DTGVSQNPRHKITKRGQNVTFRCDPISEHNRLYWYRQTLGQGPEFLTYFQNEAQLEKSRLLSDRFSAERPKGSFSTLEIQRTEQGDSAMYLCASRKTGVGENIQYFGAGTRLSVL.

This clonotype was seen a handful of times. The chain employs TRBV5-1 and TRBJ2-1; 8 positions match TRBD2. This CDR3 has 14 residues. After removal of 4 bases from V and 6 bases from J, the junction contained 6 bases not matched to a gene. Germline loops: CDR1 SGHRS, CDR2 YFSETQ. The CDR3 sequence: CASSRTREGNEQFF. The CDR3 nucleotides read TGCGCCAGCAGCAGGACCCGGGAGGGCAATGAGCAGTTCTTC.

The table lists this clonotype with a few counts. V usage is TRBV15 and J usage is TRBJ2-7, with D tentatively TRBD1 (5 bases). The CDR3 extends over 13 amino acids. Germline V gene data show CDR1 as LNHNV and CDR2 as YYDKDF (reference sequence). V was cut by 1 base and J by 3 bases, with 7 bases left in between. The CDR3 coding sequence is TGTGCCACCAGCAGAGTGCAGGGCTACGAGCAGTACTTC. Translation gives CATSRVQGYEQYF.

This clonotype was detected a few times. Mismatch with germline at one junction end may stem from a read error. J is TRBJ1-2 and V is TRBV13; TRBD1 matches at 10 bases. Per germline, CDR1 PRHDT and CDR2 FYEKMQ (reference sequence). The CDR3 length is 13 residues. The CDR3 loop reads CASSLATGGGGVF. CDR3 DNA sequence: TGTGCCAGCAGCTTAGCGACAGGGGGCGGAGGGGTCTTC.

The rearrangement joins TRBV12-5 to TRBJ1-2; 7 bases line up with TRBD1. V dropped 4 bases and J dropped 7; count of bases not matched to a gene: 15. The CDR3 consists of 16 residues. Germline V gives CDR1 LGHNT, CDR2 FRNRAP. CDR3 nucleotides: TGTGCTAGTGGTTCCCCCATTATCCGGGACAGCCGTGGCTACACCTTC. Translation gives CASGSPIIRDSRGYTF.

Many counts were recorded for this clonotype. This chain links TRBV29-1 with TRBJ1-3; D is unclear. CDR1 SQVTM and CDR2 ANQGSEA come from the germline V gene. This CDR3 contains 14 residues. The CDR3 DNA follows: TGCAGAGACACCCCGCGACCCTCTGGAAACACCATATATTTT. It encodes CRDTPRPSGNTIYF.

This clonotype was found many times. The chain uses TRBV25-1 and TRBJ2-7; D is unresolved. CDR3 length equals 15 residues. The V and J ends lost 1 base and 2 bases respectively, with 12 bases between them. CDR1 is MGHDK, CDR2 SYGVNS, per germline. CDR3 coding DNA: TGTGCCAGCAGTGAATCCCGTCCTTCCCCCTACGAGCAGTACTTC. As protein: CASSESRPSPYEQYF.

The CDR3 coding sequence is TGTGCCAGCAGCTCGGACAGGGGGAGGACTAATGAAAAACTGTTTTTT. Amino acids: CASSSDRGRTNEKLFF. This chain connects TRBV7-2 to TRBJ1-4, with 10 bases matching TRBD1. This CDR3 comprises 16 residues. V was clipped by 4 bases and J by 2 bases; unmatched bases: 4. The germline gives CDR1 SGHTA, CDR2 FQGNSA.

The J gene is TRBJ2-1, the V gene TRBV20-1, with TRBD2 identical over 9 bases. The CDR3 totals 14 residues. Trimming cost V 5 bases and J 7 bases; bases outside gene matches: 9. The germline CDR1 and CDR2 sequences are DFQATT and SNEGSKA (reference sequence). The CDR3 region is CSAQIAGVVNEQFF. As DNA, the CDR3 is TGCAGTGCTCAGATAGCGGGGGTGGTTAATGAGCAGTTCTTC.

This clonotype was detected many times. The rearrangement uses TRBV10-3 and TRBJ1-6, with TRBD1 as a possible D gene (5 bases). Germline CDR1 reads ENHRY; CDR2 reads SYGVKD. The CDR3 contains 16 residues. V was shortened by 0 bases and J by 1 base, with 7 bases between the two germline ends. The CDR3, as DNA: TGTGCCATCAGTGAGTCGAGGGGTTCCTATAATTCACCCCTCCACTTT. It is translated as CAISESRGSYNSPLHF.

This chain uses TRBV7-9 with TRBJ2-3, with 9 bases aligning to TRBD2. The CDR3 spans 17 residues. Trimming removed 5 bases from V and 2 bases from J; junction bases left unmatched: 11. Germline values: CDR1 SEHNR, CDR2 FQNEAQ (reference sequence). Written as DNA, the CDR3 is TGTGCCAGCAGCGCGGGGGGGTGGGGAACGAACACAGATACGCAGTATTTT. This codes for CASSAGGWGTNTDTQYF.

This clonotype is a singleton in its sample. The CDR3 sequence: CASSVRDGQETQYF. The CDR3 bases are TGTGCCAGCAGCGTCCGGGACGGACAAGAGACCCAGTACTTC. The V call is TRBV9, the J call TRBJ2-5; D may match TRBD1 or TRBD2 (5 bases each). V was shortened by 2 bases and J by 2 bases, with 10 bases between the two germline ends. Germline loops: CDR1 SGDLS, CDR2 YYNGEE. The CDR3 extends over 14 amino acids.

This chain joins TRBV5-1 and TRBJ2-1, with D tentatively TRBD2 (5 bases). The CDR3 extends over 14 amino acids. V was shortened by 4 bases and J by 4 bases, with 12 bases between the two germline ends. The germline V gene encodes CDR1 SGHRS and CDR2 YFSETQ. The CDR3 sequence: CASSPAADYNEQFF. The DNA of the CDR3 is TGCGCCAGCAGCCCGGCAGCGGATTACAATGAGCAGTTCTTC. Full variable domain (outside the CDR3, taken from reference TRBV5-1 and TRBJ2-1): KAGVTQTPRYLIKTRGQQVTLSCSPISGHRSVSWYQQTPGQGLQFLFEYFSETQRNKGNFPGRFSGRQFSNSRSEMNVSTLELGDSALYLCASSPAADYNEQFFGPGTRLTVL.

This clonotype was counted many times. This chain links TRBV5-6 with TRBJ1-3, with D perhaps TRBD1 (5 bases). V was cut by 3 bases and J by 4 bases, with 14 bases left in between. Per the germline V gene, CDR1 is SGHDT and CDR2 is YYEEEE. The length of the CDR3 is 15 residues. The CDR3 region is CASSYLGGSGNTIYF. For the CDR3, the DNA is TGTGCCAGCAGCTACTTGGGGGGATCGGGAAACACCATATATTTT.

The rearrangement uses TRBV6-1 and TRBJ2-7, with TRBD2 identical over 9 bases. This CDR3 is built from 15 residues. Germline V gene lookup returns CDR1 MNHNS and CDR2 SASEGT. Unmatched junction bases numbered 14, after V lost 9 bases and J lost 5 bases. CDR3 bases: TGTGCCAGTGATTCTGAGCGGGGGGCCAGGAACGAGCAGTACTTC. Translation gives CASDSERGARNEQYF.

This clonotype was detected only a few times. The chain has TRBV18 and TRBJ1-1; tentative D call: TRBD1 (5 bases). The V end was cut by 3 bases, the J end by 6 bases, with 8 bases between. CDR3 length: 12 residues. Germline CDR1 KGHSH, CDR2 LQKENI. The CDR3: CASSPQGPEAFF. The CDR3 region has the DNA TGTGCCAGCTCACCGCAGGGCCCTGAAGCTTTCTTT.

CDR3: CAWSPPGGAPEDIQYF. CDR3 bases: TGTGCCTGGAGCCCTCCCGGTGGGGCCCCAGAGGACATTCAGTACTTC. The V gene is TRBV30, the J gene TRBJ2-4, with D perhaps TRBD1 (5 bases). The germline gives CDR1 GTSNPN, CDR2 SVGIG (reference sequence). This CDR3 has 16 amino acids. V gave up 3 bases and J gave up 8 bases, with 23 bases separating them. Full variable domain (outside the CDR3, taken from reference TRBV30 and TRBJ2-4): SQTIHQWPATLVQPVGSPLSLECTVEGTSNPNLYWYRQAAGRGLQLLFYSVGIGQISSEVPQNLSASRPQDRQFILSSKKLLLSDSGFYLCAWSPPGGAPEDIQYFGAGTRLSVL.

This clonotype was found a few times. This chain connects TRBV5-1 to TRBJ2-1; tentative D call: TRBD2 (5 bases). The V gene's germline CDR1 is SGHRS and CDR2 YFSETQ. The CDR3 runs to 16 residues. V was trimmed by 0 bases and J by 7 bases, leaving 17 bases between them. In DNA, the CDR3 is TGCGCCAGCAGCTTGGATGGCGGGCAATTGACGAATGAGCAGTTCTTC. Translation: CASSLDGGQLTNEQFF.

The V and J genes are TRBV4-3 and TRBJ1-1; a possible D gene is TRBD1 (5 bases). CDR1 and CDR2 from the germline V gene are LGHNA and YSLEER. The CDR3 is 17 residues long. Trimming removed 3 bases at V and 4 bases at J, with 21 bases between. Here the CDR3 reads CASSQTGTWGSSTEAFF. CDR3 sequence (DNA): TGCGCCAGCAGCCAGACCGGGACTTGGGGGTCGAGCACTGAAGCTTTCTTT.

This chain links TRBV2 with TRBJ2-2; 11 bases agree with TRBD2. This CDR3 comprises 16 residues. V trimming: 5 bases; J trimming: 6 bases; junction bases outside the gene matches: 8. Germline V gene sequence: CDR1 SNHLY, CDR2 FYNNEI. As DNA, the CDR3 is TGTGCCAGCAGTTTACCGGGACTAGCGGCCCCCGGGGAGCTGTTTTTT. Encoded protein: CASSLPGLAAPGELFF.

The gene calls are TRBV27 and TRBJ2-3; D is perhaps TRBD2 (5 bases). This CDR3 is built from 14 residues. Trimming cost V 5 bases and J 2 bases, with 11 bases left between them. The germline V gene has CDR1 MNHEY and CDR2 SMNVEV (reference sequence). CDR3 sequence (DNA): TGTGCCAGCAGTCGGGGAACTACCACAGATACGCAGTATTTT. Translated, it gives CASSRGTTTDTQYF.

This clonotype was found a few times. V usage is TRBV4-1 and J usage is TRBJ2-1, with 8 nucleotides matching TRBD2. The V gene's germline CDR1 is MGHRA and CDR2 YSYEKL. The V segment lost 1 base and the J segment 15 bases; nucleotides outside the gene matches: 2. The CDR3 is 11 residues long. The DNA for the CDR3 is TGCGCCAGCAGCCAAGCAGCGGGAGTGTTCTTC. Its protein product is CASSQAAGVFF.

The table lists this clonotype with a few counts. The V gene is TRBV4-3, the J gene TRBJ2-1, with 13 positions matching TRBD2. Germline V CDR1 and CDR2: LGHNA, YSLEER. The CDR3 has 16 residues. V lost 3 bases and J lost 12; bases outside the gene matches: 11. The CDR3 loop is CASSQELAGGQGVQFF. In DNA, the CDR3 is TGCGCCAGCAGCCAGGAACTAGCGGGGGGGCAGGGCGTGCAGTTCTTC.